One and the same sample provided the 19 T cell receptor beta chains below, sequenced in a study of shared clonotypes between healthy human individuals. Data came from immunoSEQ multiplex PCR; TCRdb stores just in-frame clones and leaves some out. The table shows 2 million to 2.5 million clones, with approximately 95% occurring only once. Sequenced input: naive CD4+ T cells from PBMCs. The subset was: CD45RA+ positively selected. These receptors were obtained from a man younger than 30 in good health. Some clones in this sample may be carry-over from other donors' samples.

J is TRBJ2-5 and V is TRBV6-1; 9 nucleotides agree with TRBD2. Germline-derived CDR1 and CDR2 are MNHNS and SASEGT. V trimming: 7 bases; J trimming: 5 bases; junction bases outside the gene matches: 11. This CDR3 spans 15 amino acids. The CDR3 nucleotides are TGTGCCAGCACCATAAGCGGGGGGACGCCGGAGACCCAGTACTTC. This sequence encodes CASTISGGTPETQYF.

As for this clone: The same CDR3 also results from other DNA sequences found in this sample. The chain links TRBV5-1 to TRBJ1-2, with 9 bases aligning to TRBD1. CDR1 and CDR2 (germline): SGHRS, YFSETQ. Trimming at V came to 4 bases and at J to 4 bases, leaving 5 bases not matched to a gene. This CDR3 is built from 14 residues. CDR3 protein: CASSRGQGPYGYTF. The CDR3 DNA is TGCGCCAGCAGCAGGGGACAGGGACCCTATGGCTACACCTTC.

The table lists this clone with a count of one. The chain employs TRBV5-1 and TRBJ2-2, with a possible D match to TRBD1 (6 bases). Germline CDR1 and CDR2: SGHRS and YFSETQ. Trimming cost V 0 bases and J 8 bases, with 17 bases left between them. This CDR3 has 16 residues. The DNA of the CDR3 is TGCGCCAGCAGCTTGGACAAACAGGGAAAAACGGGGGAGCTGTTTTTT. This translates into CASSLDKQGKTGELFF. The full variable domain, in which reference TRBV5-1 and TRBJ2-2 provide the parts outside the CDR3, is KAGVTQTPRYLIKTRGQQVTLSCSPISGHRSVSWYQQTPGQGLQFLFEYFSETQRNKGNFPGRFSGRQFSNSRSEMNVSTLELGDSALYLCASSLDKQGKTGELFFGEGSRLTVL.

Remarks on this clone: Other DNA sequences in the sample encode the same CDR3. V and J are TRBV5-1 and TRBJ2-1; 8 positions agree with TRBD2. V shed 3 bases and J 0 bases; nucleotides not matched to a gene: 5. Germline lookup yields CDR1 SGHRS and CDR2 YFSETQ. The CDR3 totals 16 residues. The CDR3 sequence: CASSYTSGSSYNEQFF. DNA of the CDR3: TGCGCCAGCAGCTACACCAGCGGGAGCTCCTACAATGAGCAGTTCTTC.

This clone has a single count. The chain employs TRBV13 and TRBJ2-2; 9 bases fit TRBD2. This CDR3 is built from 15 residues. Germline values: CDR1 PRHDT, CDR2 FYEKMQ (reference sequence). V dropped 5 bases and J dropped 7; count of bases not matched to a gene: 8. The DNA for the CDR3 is TGTGCCAGCAGCCCCCAGACTAGCGGTCACGGGGAGCTGTTTTTT. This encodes CASSPQTSGHGELFF.

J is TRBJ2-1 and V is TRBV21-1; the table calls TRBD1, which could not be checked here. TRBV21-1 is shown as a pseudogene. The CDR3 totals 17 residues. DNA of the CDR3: TGTGCCAGCAGCAAAGAGGCGGGGACAGTCTCCTACAATGAGCAGTTCTTC. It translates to CASSKEAGTVSYNEQFF.

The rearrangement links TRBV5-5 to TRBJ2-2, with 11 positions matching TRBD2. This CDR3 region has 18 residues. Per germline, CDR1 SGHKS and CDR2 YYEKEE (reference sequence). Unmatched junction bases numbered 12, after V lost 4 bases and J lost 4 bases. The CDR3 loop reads CASSPRPTSGSSTGELFF. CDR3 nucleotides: TGTGCCAGCAGCCCGAGACCCACTAGCGGGAGTTCCACCGGGGAGCTGTTTTTT.

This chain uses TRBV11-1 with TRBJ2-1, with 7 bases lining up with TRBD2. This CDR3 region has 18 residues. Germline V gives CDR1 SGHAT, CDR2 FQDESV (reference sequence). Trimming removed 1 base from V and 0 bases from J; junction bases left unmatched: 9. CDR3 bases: TGTGCCAGCAGCTTAGTTATCAGCGGCGGGAGCTCCTACAATGAGCAGTTCTTC. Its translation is CASSLVISGGSSYNEQFF.

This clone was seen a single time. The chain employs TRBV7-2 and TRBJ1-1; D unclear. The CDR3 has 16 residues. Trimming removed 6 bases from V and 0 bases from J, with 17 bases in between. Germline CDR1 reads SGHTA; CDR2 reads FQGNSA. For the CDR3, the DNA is TGTGCCAGCAGTCGCGATTCGCCGAGTCTGAACACTGAAGCTTTCTTT. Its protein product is CASSRDSPSLNTEAFF. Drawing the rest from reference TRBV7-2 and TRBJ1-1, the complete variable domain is GAGVSQSPSNKVTEKGKDVELRCDPISGHTALYWYRQSLGQGLEFLIYFQGNSAPDKSGLPSDRFSAERTGGSVSTLTIQRTQQEDSAVYLCASSRDSPSLNTEAFFGQGTRLTVV.

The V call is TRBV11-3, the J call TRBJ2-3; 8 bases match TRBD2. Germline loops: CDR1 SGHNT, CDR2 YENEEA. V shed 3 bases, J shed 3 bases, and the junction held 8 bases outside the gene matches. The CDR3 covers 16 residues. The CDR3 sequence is CASSLLAGGVTDTQYF. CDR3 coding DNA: TGTGCCAGCAGCTTGTTGGCGGGAGGTGTAACAGATACGCAGTATTTT.

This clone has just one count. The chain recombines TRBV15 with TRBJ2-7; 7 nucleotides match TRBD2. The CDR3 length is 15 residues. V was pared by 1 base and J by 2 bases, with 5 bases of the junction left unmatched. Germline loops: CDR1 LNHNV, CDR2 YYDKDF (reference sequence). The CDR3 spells CATSRGREPTYEQYF. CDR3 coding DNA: TGTGCCACCAGCAGAGGGCGGGAGCCCACCTACGAGCAGTACTTC.

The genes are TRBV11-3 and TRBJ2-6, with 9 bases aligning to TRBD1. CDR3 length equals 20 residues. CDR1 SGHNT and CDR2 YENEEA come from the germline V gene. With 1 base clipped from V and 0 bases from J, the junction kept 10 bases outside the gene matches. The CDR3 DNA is TGTGCCAGCAGCTTAGCCCTACGGGACAGGGAACCCTCTGGGGCCAACGTCCTGACTTTC. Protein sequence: CASSLALRDREPSGANVLTF.

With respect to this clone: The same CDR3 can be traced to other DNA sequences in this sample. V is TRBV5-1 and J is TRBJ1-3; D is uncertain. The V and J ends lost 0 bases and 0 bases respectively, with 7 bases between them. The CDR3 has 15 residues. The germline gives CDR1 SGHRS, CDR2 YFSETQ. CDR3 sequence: CASSLGGSSGNTIYF. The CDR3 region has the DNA TGCGCCAGCAGCTTGGGAGGGAGCTCTGGAAACACCATATATTTT.

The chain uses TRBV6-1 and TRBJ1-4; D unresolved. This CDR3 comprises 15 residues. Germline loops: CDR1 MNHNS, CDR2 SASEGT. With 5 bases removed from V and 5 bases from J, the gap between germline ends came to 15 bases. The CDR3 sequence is CASSPFGSINEKLFF. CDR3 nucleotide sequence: TGTGCCAGCAGTCCCTTCGGGAGTATAAATGAAAAACTGTTTTTT.

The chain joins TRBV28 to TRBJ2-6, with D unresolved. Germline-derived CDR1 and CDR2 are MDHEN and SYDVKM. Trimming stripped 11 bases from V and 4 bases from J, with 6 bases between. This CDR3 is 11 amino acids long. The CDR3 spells CAARGANVLTF. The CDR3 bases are TGTGCCGCACGCGGGGCCAACGTCCTGACTTTC. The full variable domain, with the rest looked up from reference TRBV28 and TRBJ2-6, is DVKVTQSSRYLVKRTGEKVFLECVQDMDHENMFWYRQDPGLGLRLIYFSYDVKMKEKGDIPEGYSVSREKKERFSLILESASTNQTSMYLCAARGANVLTFGAGSRLTVL.

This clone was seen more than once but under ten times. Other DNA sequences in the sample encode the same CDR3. The CDR3 reads CAWSVGGDQPQHF. CDR3 DNA sequence: TGTGCCTGGAGTGTGGGGGGTGATCAGCCCCAGCATTTT. This chain uses TRBV30 with TRBJ1-5; tentative D call: TRBD1 (5 bases). Trimming removed 0 bases at V and 5 bases at J, with 8 bases between. The CDR3 contains 13 residues. CDR1 is GTSNPN and CDR2 is SVGIG in the germline V gene (reference sequence).

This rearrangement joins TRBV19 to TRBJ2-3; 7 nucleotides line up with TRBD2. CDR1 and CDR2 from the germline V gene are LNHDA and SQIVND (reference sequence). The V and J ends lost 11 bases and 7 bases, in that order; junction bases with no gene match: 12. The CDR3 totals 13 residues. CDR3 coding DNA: TGTGCCGGCGGAGCGGGACCCGGATATACGCAGTATTTT. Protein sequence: CAGGAGPGYTQYF.

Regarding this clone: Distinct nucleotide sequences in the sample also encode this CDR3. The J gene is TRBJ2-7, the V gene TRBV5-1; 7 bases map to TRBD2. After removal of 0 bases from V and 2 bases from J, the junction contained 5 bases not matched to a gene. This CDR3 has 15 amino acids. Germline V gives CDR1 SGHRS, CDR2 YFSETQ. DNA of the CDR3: TGCGCCAGCAGCTTGGTAGTAGCGGGTACCTACGAGCAGTACTTC. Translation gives CASSLVVAGTYEQYF.

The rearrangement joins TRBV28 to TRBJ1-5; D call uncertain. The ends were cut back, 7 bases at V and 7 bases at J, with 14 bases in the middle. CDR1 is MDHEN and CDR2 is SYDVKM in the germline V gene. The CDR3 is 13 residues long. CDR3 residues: CASTLMSGQPQHF. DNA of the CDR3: TGTGCCAGCACCCTTATGAGTGGCCAGCCCCAGCATTTT.